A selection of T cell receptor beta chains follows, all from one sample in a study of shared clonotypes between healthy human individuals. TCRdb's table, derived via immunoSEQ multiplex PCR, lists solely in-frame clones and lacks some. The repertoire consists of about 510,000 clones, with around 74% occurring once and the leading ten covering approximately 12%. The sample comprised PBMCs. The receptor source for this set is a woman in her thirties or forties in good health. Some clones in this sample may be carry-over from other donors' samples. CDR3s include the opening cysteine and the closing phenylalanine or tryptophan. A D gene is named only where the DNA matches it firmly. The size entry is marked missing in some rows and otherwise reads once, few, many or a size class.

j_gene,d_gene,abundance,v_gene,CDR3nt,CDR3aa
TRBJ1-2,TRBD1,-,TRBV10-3,TGTGCCATCAGTGAAGGGGACAGGGGCAACTATGGCTACACCTTC,CAISEGDRGNYGYTF
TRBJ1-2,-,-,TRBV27,TGTGCCAGCAGTTTCGGACATGGGGTTGGCTACACCTTC,CASSFGHGVGYTF
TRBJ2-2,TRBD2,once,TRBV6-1,TGTGCCAGCACGGGACTAGCAACCGCCGGGGAGCTGTTTTTT,CASTGLATAGELFF
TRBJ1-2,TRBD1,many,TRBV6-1,TGTGCCAGCAGTGCGGACAGGGGCCGCGTCCCGAACTATGGCTACACCTTC,CASSADRGRVPNYGYTF
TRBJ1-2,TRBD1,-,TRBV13,TGTGCCAGCAGTCCGAGACAGGGGGGGAACTATGGCTACACCTTC,CASSPRQGGNYGYTF
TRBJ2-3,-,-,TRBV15,TGTGCCACCAGCAGAGGCAGACTCACAGATACGCAGTATTTT,CATSRGRLTDTQYF
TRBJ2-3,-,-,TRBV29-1,TGCAGCGTCGGAGACATATCCACAGATACGCAGTATTTT,CSVGDISTDTQYF
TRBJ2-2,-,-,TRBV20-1,TGCAGTGCTAGAGTGACCGGGGAGCTGTTTTTT,CSARVTGELFF
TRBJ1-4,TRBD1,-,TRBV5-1,TGCGCCAGCAGCGGTGGACAGGGGGATGAAAAACTGTTTTTT,CASSGGQGDEKLFF
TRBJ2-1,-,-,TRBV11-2,TGTGCCAGCAGATTTAGGGGGGAGCAGTTCTTC,CASRFRGEQFF
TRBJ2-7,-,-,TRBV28,TGTGCCAGCCGGACACGCGGGGGCGGGGGAAGCTCCTACGAGCAGTACTTC,CASRTRGGGGSSYEQYF
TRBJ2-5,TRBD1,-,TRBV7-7,TGTGCCAGCAGCTGTGAGGGGGCGACCTACCAAGAGACCCAGTACTTC,CASSCEGATYQETQYF
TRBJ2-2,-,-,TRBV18,TGTGCCAGCTCACAAGAAGTACCGAACACCGGGGAGCTGTTTTTT,CASSQEVPNTGELFF
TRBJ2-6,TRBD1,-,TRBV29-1,TGCAGCGTTGCCGGGACAGCGAGCTCTGGGGCCAACGTCCTGACTTTC,CSVAGTASSGANVLTF
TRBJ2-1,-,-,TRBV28,TGTGCCAGCAGCCGGGGGGGGACAGGGTCCAATGAGCAGTTCTTC,CASSRGGTGSNEQFF
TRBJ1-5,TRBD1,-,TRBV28,TGTGCCAGCAGTCCCTCCAGATTTAGGACAGGGAGGAATCAGCCCCAGCATTTT,CASSPSRFRTGRNQPQHF
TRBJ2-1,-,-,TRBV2,TGTGCCAGCAGGGCCGACAATGAGCAGTTCTTC,CASRADNEQFF
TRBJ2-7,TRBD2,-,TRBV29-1,TGCAGCGTTGAAGGGCTAGCGGGTAGCTCCTACGAGCAGTACTTC,CSVEGLAGSSYEQYF
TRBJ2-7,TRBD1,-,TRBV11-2,TGTGCCAGCAGCTTAGGCAAAAACAGGGGAGTGGCTCGCTACGAGCAGTACTTC,CASSLGKNRGVARYEQYF
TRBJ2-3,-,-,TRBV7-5,TGTGCCAGAAGCTTAAGAGCGGTGCGCGGGATGAGCACAGATACGCAGTATTTT,CARSLRAVRGMSTDTQYF
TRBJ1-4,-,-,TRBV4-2,TGTGCCAGCAGCCAAGTGAGGGCAGGTGAAAAACTGTTTTTT,CASSQVRAGEKLFF
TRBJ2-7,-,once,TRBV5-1,TGCGCCAGCCGAGATACTGGGAGAGGGTACGAGCAGTACTTC,CASRDTGRGYEQYF
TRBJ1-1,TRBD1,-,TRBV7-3,TGTGCCAGCAGCGATGACAGGGGCGCTGAAGCTTTCTTT,CASSDDRGAEAFF
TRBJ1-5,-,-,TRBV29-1,TGCAGCGTTGAAGGTGGGGGGGCGCGGGATCAGCCCCAGCATTTT,CSVEGGGARDQPQHF
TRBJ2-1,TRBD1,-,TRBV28,TGTGCCAGCAGTCCACATGACAGGGTGCCCTACAATGAGCAGTTCTTC,CASSPHDRVPYNEQFF
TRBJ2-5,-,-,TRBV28,TGTGCCAGCAGTTTAGTTCAGGGAGGAACGGAGACCCAGTACTTC,CASSLVQGGTETQYF
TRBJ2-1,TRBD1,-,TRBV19,TGTGCCAGTAGCGGGACAGGGGTAGGCAATGAGCAGTTCTTC,CASSGTGVGNEQFF
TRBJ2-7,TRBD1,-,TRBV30,TGTGCCTGGAGTACGGGCAGGGGGCTTCGGTACGAGCAGTACTTC,CAWSTGRGLRYEQYF
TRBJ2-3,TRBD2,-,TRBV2,TGTGCCAGCATCGGACTAGCGGGAGCCACAGATACGCAGTATTTT,CASIGLAGATDTQYF
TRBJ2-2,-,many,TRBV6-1,TGTGCCAGCAGTCGAACGGGGGAATCCGGGGAGCTGTTTTTT,CASSRTGESGELFF
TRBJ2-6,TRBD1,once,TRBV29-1,TGCAGCGTAAAGGGACAGACTGATGCTGGGGCCAACGTCCTGACTTTC,CSVKGQTDAGANVLTF
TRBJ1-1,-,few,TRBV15,TGTGCCACCAGCAGGGGCGGGACGGTCCCTGAAGCTTTCTTT,CATSRGGTVPEAFF
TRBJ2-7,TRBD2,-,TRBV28,TGTGCCAGCAATGGCGGGACTAGCTCCTACGAGCAGTACTTC,CASNGGTSSYEQYF
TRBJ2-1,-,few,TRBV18,TGTGCCAGCTCACCACCGGTATCTAGCAACCTAGACAATGAGCAGTTCTTC,CASSPPVSSNLDNEQFF
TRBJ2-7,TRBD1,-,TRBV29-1,TGCAGCGTTGATCGACAGGGCTCGTACGAGCAGTACTTC,CSVDRQGSYEQYF
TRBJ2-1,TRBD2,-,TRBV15,TGTGCCACCAGCCGTGGGCTAGCGGGAGGGTCCTACAATGAGCAGTTCTTC,CATSRGLAGGSYNEQFF
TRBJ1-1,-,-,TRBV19,TGTGCCAGTACCTCCCCGGCCCGGGGTATTATGAACACTGAAGCTTTCTTT,CASTSPARGIMNTEAFF
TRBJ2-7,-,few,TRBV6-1,TGTGCCAGCAGTGAAGCGCTTTTAGACAGCTCCTACGAGCAGTACTTC,CASSEALLDSSYEQYF
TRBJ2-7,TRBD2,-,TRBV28,TGTGCCAGCAGTCCCCCGACTAGCGGAGCCTACGAGCAGTACTTC,CASSPPTSGAYEQYF
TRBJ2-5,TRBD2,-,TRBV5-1,TGCGCCAGCAGCTCCACTAGCGGGAGCGGAGAGACCCAGTACTTC,CASSSTSGSGETQYF
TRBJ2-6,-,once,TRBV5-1,TGCGCCAGCAGCTGGGGCTCTGGGGCCAACGTCCTGACTTTC,CASSWGSGANVLTF
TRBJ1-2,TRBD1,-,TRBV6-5,TGTGCCAGCAGTTTCGGACAGGGGGGCGTCTATGGCTACACCTTC,CASSFGQGGVYGYTF
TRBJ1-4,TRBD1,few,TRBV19,TGTGCCAGCGCCACAGGGGGGAATAATGAAAAACTGTTTTTT,CASATGGNNEKLFF